This entry features one T cell receptor beta chain sequence. Its specific antigen is unknown. Within one base of it there is no much larger clone, and no base qualities were kept. These data originate in a study of blood T cell repertoires in COVID-19 (dated by TCRdb to about 2020). Regarding the complete study: Samples covering the acute and convalescent phases of COVID-19 were provided by collaborators in the United States, Italy and Spain. The prospective study material was composed of cDNA or gDNA derived from T cells, B-cell-depleted T cells, or PBMCs. The dataset comprised deeply sampled blood TCRbeta repertoires from subjects exposed to, actively infected with, or recovered from COVID-19. The repertoires were released in a freely available public database meant as a resource for research on the immune response to SARS-CoV-2. Samples were obtained from the ongoing ImmuneRACE study (first 160 participants) and from approximately 1,200 subjects provided by 6 global collaborators. A de-identified subject ID, COVID-19 status, age in years and sex were almost always included in the sample metadata. HLA class I and class II types, where available, came from metadata supplied by the sample provider rather than from assay-based typing. General conclusions and limits of the study: Clinical and demographic metadata were provided uncurated, with the amount varying by source and participant.

CDR1 SGDLS and CDR2 YYNGEE were looked up in the germline V gene. V is clipped by 0 bases and J by 6 bases, and the sequence between their germline boundaries is 18 bases long. The CDR3 holds 16 amino acids from the cysteine to the phenylalanine. Kept here is only the CDR3 DNA, which spans 48 bases and is read in frame from base 1. Collaborating institutions collected whole blood in K2EDTA tubes following their own protocols. For TCRbeta analysis, collaborators shipped samples as frozen whole blood, isolated PBMCs, or DNA extracted from either of those sample types. TCRbeta CDR3 regions were amplified from genomic DNA using the immunoSEQ Assay, a bias-controlled multiplex PCR. For the original study's pipeline: The number of nucleated cells in each sample was estimated from the amplification of reference gene primers within the assay. To quantify the absolute abundance of each unique TCRbeta CDR3 rearrangement, sequence reads were collapsed and filtered. Productive Simpson clonality was computed per sample as the square root of Simpson's diversity index over productive rearrangements. The immuneACCESS repertoire file appears here via TCRdb, limited to in-frame rearrangements. These files lack a portion of the clones; in checked studies, under half of the deficit traces to unresolved V genes, and the cause of the others is not known. D and trimming come from the DNA, and the V and J calls and clone size come from that table. Across this sample there are around 200,000 clones, with 83% seen only once. The top ten clones comprise 2.5% to 3.5% of the sample.

This receptor was taken from a man aged 45-65 years with active or convalescent COVID-19. This receptor chain uses TRBV9 and TRBJ1-1, with TRBD1 perhaps the D gene, on 5 matching bases. The sample taken for sequencing was peripheral blood. The nucleotides read TGTGCCAGCAGCGTAGCTGTGATCGGGGCGGGAGCTGAAGCTTTCTTT. Translated, it gives CASSVAVIGAGAEAFF.